Below are 15 T cell receptor beta chains sequenced from a single sample in a study of T cell responses to AZD1222 COVID-19 vaccine. Sequenced by immunoSEQ multiplex PCR; TCRdb stores in-frame clones only, minus some. The data contain tens of thousands of clones, roughly 87% of them seen just once; the ten biggest clones take up about 5.4%. The starting material was peripheral blood, obtained 28 days after the second AZD1222 dose. These receptors were taken from an adult who received the AZD1222 COVID-19 vaccine.

V is TRBV14 and J is TRBJ1-6; tentative D call: TRBD1 (5 bases). Per the germline V gene, CDR1 is SGHDN and CDR2 is FVKESK. The ends were cut back, 6 bases at V and 3 bases at J, with 9 bases in the middle. The CDR3 consists of 14 residues. CDR3 sequence: CASRRDHYNSPLHF. CDR3 bases: TGTGCCAGCAGACGGGACCACTATAATTCACCCCTCCACTTT.

The gene calls are TRBV5-6 and TRBJ2-5; 9 bases match TRBD1. This CDR3 has 14 residues. Germline CDR1 reads SGHDT; CDR2 reads YYEEEE. Trimming at V came to 1 base and at J to 5 bases, leaving 3 bases not matched to a gene. In DNA, the CDR3 is TGTGCCAGCAGCTTGACAGGGGGCTGGGAGACCCAGTACTTC. This gives the protein CASSLTGGWETQYF.

A few counts support this clone. The rearrangement links TRBV24-1 to TRBJ2-6, with unresolved D. Trimming took off 3 bases at V and 11 bases at J, with 10 bases between the two ends. Germline V gene sequence: CDR1 KGHDR, CDR2 SFDVKD. The CDR3 has 13 amino acids. The CDR3 DNA follows: TGTGCCACCAGTGATCCCTTCGTTGACGTCCTGACTTTC. As protein: CATSDPFVDVLTF.

The chain uses TRBV5-4 and TRBJ2-3; D gene unclear. The CDR3 runs to 16 residues. Germline-derived CDR1 and CDR2 are SGHNT and YYREEE (reference sequence). V lost 3 bases to trimming and J lost 2 bases, with 16 bases between them. CDR3 DNA sequence: TGTGCCAGCAGCTCCCCCGCGGCAGAATACACAGATACGCAGTATTTT. As protein: CASSSPAAEYTDTQYF. The whole variable domain, remainder taken from reference TRBV5-4 and TRBJ2-3, is ETGVTQSPTHLIKTRGQQVTLRCSSQSGHNTVSWYQQALGQGPQFIFQYYREEENGRGNFPPRFSGLQFPNYSSELNVNALELDDSALYLCASSSPAAEYTDTQYFGPGTRLTVL.

This rearrangement joins TRBV5-6 to TRBJ2-2; D gene ambiguous. Trimming shortened V by 2 bases and J by 9 bases, and 5 bases separated the two germline ends. The CDR3 covers 11 residues. Germline lookup yields CDR1 SGHDT and CDR2 YYEEEE. CDR3 sequence: CASSLRRELFF. In nucleotides, the CDR3 is TGTGCCAGCAGCTTACGACGGGAGCTGTTTTTT.

This chain joins TRBV4-1 and TRBJ2-3; 9 bases agree with TRBD2. The CDR3 extends over 16 amino acids. Germline trimming cut 0 bases from V and 4 bases from J; bases unmatched to any gene: 5. Germline values: CDR1 MGHRA, CDR2 YSYEKL. The CDR3 coding sequence is TGCGCCAGCAGCCAAGAGCGGGGGGGCATTTCAGATACGCAGTATTTT. As protein: CASSQERGGISDTQYF.

The chain has TRBV13 and TRBJ2-3; D may be TRBD2 (7 bases). The germline V gene has CDR1 PRHDT and CDR2 FYEKMQ (reference sequence). The CDR3 runs to 14 residues. The V and J ends lost 5 bases and 1 base respectively, with 10 bases between them. CDR3 DNA sequence: TGTGCCAGCAGCGCGGGGGCTGGCACAGATACGCAGTATTTT. This gives the protein CASSAGAGTDTQYF.

V gene TRBV5-1 combines with J gene TRBJ1-2, with no clear D. The germline V gene has CDR1 SGHRS and CDR2 YFSETQ. The CDR3 length is 14 residues. V lost 0 bases to trimming and J lost 8 bases, with 14 bases between them. The CDR3 protein is CASSLAGLSDGYTF. CDR3 DNA sequence: TGCGCCAGCAGCTTGGCCGGTCTCTCGGACGGCTACACCTTC.

The chain uses TRBV25-1 and TRBJ2-5; 14 bases are a match to TRBD2. CDR3 length equals 15 residues. CDR1 MGHDK and CDR2 SYGVNS come from the germline V gene. The ends lost 8 bases at V and 4 bases at J; junction bases unmatched: 6. The chain's CDR3 is CASGHGLAGGETQYF. The CDR3 bases are TGTGCCAGCGGCCATGGACTAGCGGGGGGAGAGACCCAGTACTTC.

A remark on this clone: The conserved phenylalanine or tryptophan is not found at the CDR3 terminus, so this likely reflects a read error. The DNA is left out, because the CDR3 cannot be placed on it with certainty; the CDR3 is given as TCRdb lists it. The rearrangement joins TRBV6-5 to TRBJ2-7; the DNA was not compared with TRBD1, the D call given in the table. Per germline, CDR1 MNHEY and CDR2 SVGAGI. 13 amino acids form the CDR3, both terminal residues included. This chain's CDR3 is CASSYSGRTGMFL.

The chain has TRBV19 and TRBJ2-3; 9 bases map to TRBD1. The V and J ends lost 5 bases and 0 bases, in that order; junction bases with no gene match: 3. The CDR3 contains 15 residues. CDR1 and CDR2 from the germline V gene are LNHDA and SQIVND (reference sequence). CDR3 sequence (DNA): TGTGCCAGTAGTCAACAGGGGGCTAGCACAGATACGCAGTATTTT. Translation: CASSQQGASTDTQYF.

CDR3 amino acids: CASSQQTGYGYTF. DNA of the CDR3: TGCGCCAGCAGCCAACAAACAGGATATGGCTACACCTTC. This rearrangement joins TRBV4-3 to TRBJ1-2; TRBD1 might be the D (5 bases). Between the trimmed V and J ends, which lost 2 bases and 5 bases, there was a span of 9 bases. Germline CDR1 and CDR2: LGHNA and YSLEER. The CDR3 spans 13 residues.

J is TRBJ1-2 and V is TRBV28; D gene unclear. The V gene lost 1 base and the J gene lost 3 bases, with 3 bases spanning the gap. Germline CDR1 is MDHEN and CDR2 is SYDVKM. The CDR3 contains 12 residues. The CDR3 is CASSLLDYGYTF. The CDR3 DNA is TGTGCCAGCAGTTTATTGGACTATGGCTACACCTTC.

The rearrangement uses TRBV9 and TRBJ1-6; D unresolved. This CDR3 is 13 amino acids long. V lost 3 bases, J lost 12 bases, and 13 bases lay in between. The germline gives CDR1 SGDLS, CDR2 YYNGEE. The CDR3 sequence is CASSGESGGPLHF. As DNA, the CDR3 is TGTGCCAGCAGCGGGGAATCGGGTGGACCCCTCCACTTT. The whole variable domain, remainder taken from reference TRBV9 and TRBJ1-6, is DSGVTQTPKHLITATGQRVTLRCSPRSGDLSVYWYQQSLDQGLQFLIQYYNGEERAKGNILERFSAQQFPDLHSELNLSSLELGDSALYFCASSGESGGPLHFGNGTRLTVT.

V usage is TRBV27 and J usage is TRBJ2-7, with D possibly TRBD2 on 6 matching bases. Per germline, CDR1 MNHEY and CDR2 SMNVEV (reference sequence). Deletions cut 5 bases from V and 0 bases from J, with 20 bases between. The CDR3 contains 17 residues. Here the CDR3 reads CASSPLTGVAVSYEQYF. CDR3 nucleotides: TGTGCCAGCAGTCCACTCACGGGGGTAGCGGTCTCCTACGAGCAGTACTTC.